These 9 T cell receptor beta chains were all obtained from the same sample, sequenced in a study of T cells in Graves' hyperthyroidism and ophthalmopathy. What was amplified from RNA transcripts were TCR beta CDR3 regions. HTBI primers were employed in a first-round RT-PCR of the TCR CDR3. Using its own MiXCR run on the multiplex PCR reads, TCRdb lists one record per CDR3 protein. The sample includes hundreds of thousands of distinct CDR3 sequences, roughly 13% of them seen just once. The sequenced sample consisted of blood. These receptor sequences come from a woman aged 18-30 years with Graves' hyperthyroidism.

This clonotype was seen repeatedly, ten times or more. The V gene is TRBV12-3 or TRBV12-4, the J gene TRBJ2-1, with D perhaps TRBD1 (6 bases). This CDR3 has 15 amino acids. V lost 6 bases and J 4 bases, leaving 16 bases between the germline ends. The CDR3 DNA is TGTGCCAGCAGGGGGACCCCAGGGGAATACAATGAGCAGTTCTTC. This sequence encodes CASRGTPGEYNEQFF.

This clonotype was seen ten or more times. The rearrangement links TRBV11-2 to TRBJ2-7, with TRBD1 matching 7 bases. Germline trimming cut 3 bases from V and 5 bases from J; bases unmatched to any gene: 10. Germline CDR1 SGHAT, CDR2 FQNNGV. The CDR3 has 15 amino acids. The CDR3 sequence is CASSFTWAQGNEQYF. For the CDR3, the DNA is TGTGCCAGCAGCTTCACGTGGGCACAGGGGAACGAGCAGTACTTC. The full variable domain, with the rest looked up from reference TRBV11-2 and TRBJ2-7, is EAGVAQSPRYKIIEKRQSVAFWCNPISGHATLYWYQQILGQGPKLLIQFQNNGVVDDSQLPKDRFSAERLKGVDSTLKIQPAKLEDSAVYLCASSFTWAQGNEQYFGPGTRLTVT.

This clonotype was counted ten times or more. The V call is TRBV6-1, the J call TRBJ2-3, with TRBD1 matching over 11 bases. The CDR3 length is 14 residues. Germline CDR1 reads MNHNS; CDR2 reads SASEGT. Trimming cost V 9 bases and J 11 bases; bases outside gene matches: 13. The CDR3 bases are TGTGCCAGTGGGGACAGGGGGGATGTACATGTGCAGTATTTT. Translation gives CASGDRGDVHVQYF.

In this sample, this clonotype turned up many times. The chain joins TRBV11-3 to TRBJ2-3; TRBD1 might be the D (5 bases). The CDR3 sequence is 14 residues long. V lost 5 bases to trimming and J lost 6 bases, with 15 bases between them. Germline V gene lookup returns CDR1 SGHNT and CDR2 YENEEA. CDR3 amino acids: CASSPGSPGDTQYF. CDR3 nucleotide sequence: TGTGCCAGCAGCCCGGGTAGCCCAGGGGATACGCAGTATTTT.

This clonotype was observed at least ten times. This sequence joins TRBV7-2 and TRBJ2-3, with no clear D. This CDR3 spans 16 amino acids. The germline gives CDR1 SGHTA, CDR2 FQGNSA. Trimming removed 1 base at V and 2 bases at J, with 13 bases between. CDR3: CASSLGSGPTTDTQYF. DNA of the CDR3: TGTGCCAGCAGCTTAGGGTCAGGTCCCACCACAGATACGCAGTATTTT.

This clonotype was counted many times. The chain links TRBV13 to TRBJ1-6, with D uncertain. CDR1 PRHDT and CDR2 FYEKMQ come from the germline V gene (reference sequence). The CDR3 is 15 residues long. With 6 bases removed from V and 8 bases from J, the gap between germline ends came to 17 bases. CDR3 sequence (DNA): TGTGCCAGCAGTGAATTGCGTGGCGGGGATTCACCCCTCCACTTT. Its translation: CASSELRGGDSPLHF. The whole variable domain, remainder taken from reference TRBV13 and TRBJ1-6, is AAGVIQSPRHLIKEKRETATLKCYPIPRHDTVYWYQQGPGQDPQFLISFYEKMQSDKGSIPDRFSAQQFSDYHSELNMSSLELGDSALYFCASSELRGGDSPLHFGNGTRLTVT.

In its sample, this clonotype was seen many times. The chain links TRBV20-1 to TRBJ2-2; TRBD2 is a possible D gene (5 bases). With 3 bases removed from V and 7 bases from J, the gap between germline ends came to 6 bases. This CDR3 spans 11 amino acids. CDR1 and CDR2 from the germline V gene are DFQATT and SNEGSKA (reference sequence). CDR3 region: CSAREDGELFF. The CDR3 DNA sequence: TGCAGTGCTAGGGAGGACGGGGAGCTGTTTTTT.

With respect to this clonotype: A much larger clone differs by one base, so this may be a read error. The chain uses TRBV2 and TRBJ1-5, with D maybe TRBD1 (5 bases). Trimming left V 1 base short and J 6 bases short, with 25 bases between. The germline gives CDR1 SNHLY, CDR2 FYNNEI. This CDR3 is 19 amino acids long. This CDR3 is CASSEDVRGVTSNSQPQHF. CDR3 DNA sequence: TGTGCCAGCAGTGAAGATGTGCGGGGGGTTACATCAAATAGTCAGCCCCAGCATTTT.

This clonotype came up many times. DNA for the CDR3: TGTGCCAGCAGTGACCGGGTCTTAAGGGAAAGGAATCAGCCCCAGCATTTT. It yields the protein CASSDRVLRERNQPQHF. V is TRBV6-1 and J is TRBJ1-5, with D unclear. This CDR3 has 17 amino acids. Per the germline V gene, CDR1 is MNHNS and CDR2 is SASEGT. Trimming stripped 3 bases from V and 4 bases from J, with 19 bases between.